The 25 T cell receptor beta chains listed next were all sequenced from one sample in a study of lymphopenia after photon versus proton radiotherapy. Using immunoSEQ multiplex PCR, the repertoire was profiled, and TCRdb retains in-frame clones only, with some absent. The data contain approximately 30,000 clones, 65% to 85% of them singletons. Source: peripheral blood, taken from a patient treated with photon-based radiotherapy. The receptors stem from a man in his fifties with gastric cancer.

V gene TRBV9 combines with J gene TRBJ1-3; TRBD1 might be the D (6 bases). CDR3 length equals 14 residues. Trimming pared 5 bases from V and 0 bases from J, leaving 9 bases between. Germline values: CDR1 SGDLS, CDR2 YYNGEE. The CDR3 DNA follows: TGTGCCAGCAGGTCGGACAGCTCTGGAAACACCATATATTTT. Amino acid sequence: CASRSDSSGNTIYF.

The chain combines TRBV6-1 with TRBJ2-7, with D unclear. CDR3 size: 14 residues. Trimming took off 3 bases at V and 0 bases at J, with 9 bases between the two ends. Germline CDR1 MNHNS, CDR2 SASEGT. Here the CDR3 reads CASSEGISSYEQYV. The CDR3 coding sequence is TGTGCCAGCAGTGAGGGTATCAGCTCCTACGAGCAGTACGTC.

This clone was detected once. The chain recombines TRBV4-1 with TRBJ1-2; D is unresolved. V gave up 0 bases and J gave up 0 bases, with 2 bases separating them. CDR1 MGHRA and CDR2 YSYEKL come from the germline V gene. The CDR3 extends over 13 amino acids. CDR3 sequence: CASSQDTNYGYTF. The CDR3 coding sequence is TGCGCCAGCAGCCAAGACACTAACTATGGCTACACCTTC.

This clone was found a few times. The rearrangement joins TRBV18 to TRBJ1-1; D uncertain. V lost 3 bases to trimming and J lost 9 bases, with 8 bases between them. Germline CDR1 KGHSH, CDR2 LQKENI. The CDR3 has 11 amino acids. The CDR3, as DNA: TGTGCCAGCTCACCTGACAACCAAGCTTTCTTT. This encodes CASSPDNQAFF.

V usage is TRBV4-1 and J usage is TRBJ2-1, with TRBD1 identical over 7 bases. V shed 5 bases, J shed 4 bases, and the junction held 8 bases outside the gene matches. The germline V gene has CDR1 MGHRA and CDR2 YSYEKL. This CDR3 spans 15 amino acids. The DNA of the CDR3 is TGCGCCAGCAGCTATGCCGGGACAGTATACAATGAGCAGTTCTTC. It codes for CASSYAGTVYNEQFF.

The rearrangement joins TRBV30 to TRBJ2-7, with 7 bases identical to TRBD1. V lost 3 bases, J lost 0 bases, and 8 bases stayed unmatched. Germline values: CDR1 GTSNPN, CDR2 SVGIG (reference sequence). The CDR3 spans 15 residues. CDR3 DNA: TGTGCCTGGAGATCTCCGGGACAGAGCTCCTACGAGCAGTACTTC. Its protein product is CAWRSPGQSSYEQYF. Together with reference TRBV30 and TRBJ2-7, the CDR3 gives the full variable domain: SQTIHQWPATLVQPVGSPLSLECTVEGTSNPNLYWYRQAAGRGLQLLFYSVGIGQISSEVPQNLSASRPQDRQFILSSKKLLLSDSGFYLCAWRSPGQSSYEQYFGPGTRLTVT.

CDR3 region: CAWRGTLFNYGYTF. In nucleotides, the CDR3 is TGTGCCTGGAGAGGGACATTGTTCAACTATGGCTACACCTTC. The rearrangement uses TRBV30 and TRBJ1-2; the D gene is possibly TRBD1 (6 bases). Trimming left V 3 bases short and J 2 bases short, with 13 bases between. The CDR3 extends over 14 amino acids. Germline CDR1 is GTSNPN and CDR2 is SVGIG (reference sequence).

The chain is built from TRBV15 and TRBJ2-2; possible D gene TRBD1, 6 bases. Germline lookup yields CDR1 LNHNV and CDR2 YYDKDF (reference sequence). V was pared by 5 bases and J by 3 bases, with 10 bases between. There are 14 residues in the CDR3. CDR3 residues: CATSVYRDTGELFF. CDR3 DNA sequence: TGTGCCACCAGCGTCTACAGGGACACCGGGGAGCTGTTTTTT.

The rearrangement links TRBV7-2 to TRBJ2-5; D gene unclear. The germline gives CDR1 SGHTA, CDR2 FQGNSA. This CDR3 has 12 residues. V lost 1 base, J lost 5 bases, and 5 bases lay in between. CDR3 DNA: TGTGCCAGCAGCTTAGGGCCCGAGACCCAGTACTTC. Translation: CASSLGPETQYF.

The gene calls are TRBV10-1 and TRBJ2-2; D might be TRBD2 (5 bases). The CDR3 is made up of 14 amino acids. CDR1 is WNHNN, CDR2 SYGVQD, per germline (reference sequence). Between the trimmed V and J ends, which lost 6 bases and 1 base, there was a span of 9 bases. Here the CDR3 DNA reads TGCGCCAGCAGATCGGGGATGAACACCGGGGAGCTGTTTTTT. Its translation is CASRSGMNTGELFF.

The count of this clone is one. J is TRBJ2-3 and V is TRBV12-5; TRBD1 might be the D (6 bases). The ends were cut back, 3 bases at V and 6 bases at J, with 10 bases in the middle. CDR1 is LGHNT, CDR2 FRNRAP, per germline. CDR3 length equals 13 residues. The CDR3 DNA sequence: TGTGCTAGTGGTTTATGGGGGCCGGATACGCAGTATTTT. Amino acid sequence: CASGLWGPDTQYF. Combining the CDR3 with reference TRBV12-5 and TRBJ2-3 gives the whole variable domain DARVTQTPRHKVTEMGQEVTMRCQPILGHNTVFWYRQTMMQGLELLAYFRNRAPLDDSGMPKDRFSAEMPDATLATLKIQPSEPRDSAVYFCASGLWGPDTQYFGPGTRLTVL.

The chain uses TRBV19 and TRBJ2-2; tentative D call: TRBD2 (6 bases). The germline gives CDR1 LNHDA, CDR2 SQIVND (reference sequence). CDR3 length: 14 amino acids. V was cut by 10 bases and J by 0 bases, with 12 bases left in between. The DNA for the CDR3 is TGTGCCACCCTAGGAGGGCCGAACACCGGGGAGCTGTTTTTT. Protein product: CATLGGPNTGELFF.

CDR3 protein: CSVRDGRKELFF. In DNA form, the CDR3 reads TGCAGCGTTAGGGACGGCCGCAAGGAGCTGTTTTTT. This chain links TRBV29-1 with TRBJ2-2, with D perhaps TRBD1 or TRBD2 (5 bases each). With 5 bases removed from V and 10 bases from J, the gap between germline ends came to 14 bases. CDR1 and CDR2 from the germline V gene are SQVTM and ANQGSEA. This CDR3 comprises 12 residues.

The chain combines TRBV19 with TRBJ1-5, with 8 positions matching TRBD1. Germline V gene sequence: CDR1 LNHDA, CDR2 SQIVND (reference sequence). After removal of 8 bases from V and 6 bases from J, the junction contained 9 bases not matched to a gene. The CDR3 sequence is 14 residues long. The CDR3 nucleotides are TGTGCCAGTTCCCAGGGGGCGGATGGTCAGCCCCAGCATTTT. Protein: CASSQGADGQPQHF.

The rearrangement links TRBV2 to TRBJ1-2; D call uncertain. The germline V and J ends were trimmed by 8 bases and 4 bases, with 17 bases remaining between them. CDR3 size: 14 residues. Germline V gene sequence: CDR1 SNHLY, CDR2 FYNNEI. CDR3 loop: CASGEDGSAYGYTF. The DNA for the CDR3 is TGTGCCAGCGGGGAAGACGGATCGGCCTATGGCTACACCTTC.

This clone was seen once. The chain couples TRBV25-1 to TRBJ2-2; 8 nucleotides match TRBD1. From germline, CDR1 is MGHDK and CDR2 SYGVNS. J was trimmed by 1 base and V by 6 bases; bases with no gene match: 1. This CDR3 has 14 residues. CDR3 residues: CASRDRGNTGELFF. The CDR3 DNA reads as TGTGCCAGCAGAGACAGGGGGAACACCGGGGAGCTGTTTTTT.

This chain joins TRBV6-5 and TRBJ1-2, with D possibly matching TRBD1 (6 bases). The length of the CDR3 is 13 residues. Per the germline V gene, CDR1 is MNHEY and CDR2 is SVGAGI. Trimming pared 6 bases from V and 0 bases from J, leaving 8 bases between. CDR3 amino acids: CASRQGTNYGYTF. In nucleotides, the CDR3 is TGTGCCAGCAGACAGGGAACTAACTATGGCTACACCTTC.

The chain employs TRBV25-1 and TRBJ2-3, with 8 bases aligning to TRBD2. Germline CDR1 and CDR2: MGHDK and SYGVNS. The CDR3 length is 16 residues. Trimming cost V 6 bases and J 5 bases; bases outside gene matches: 13. This chain's CDR3 is CASSPHGGAFGDTQYF. The CDR3 bases are TGTGCCAGCAGCCCACACGGGGGGGCCTTTGGAGATACGCAGTATTTT.

This clone turned up a few times. CDR3 sequence: CASSSRDRGRPGELFF. The CDR3 region has the DNA TGTGCCAGCAGTTCCCGGGACAGGGGGCGACCCGGGGAGCTGTTTTTT. The chain uses TRBV27 and TRBJ2-2; 12 nucleotides agree with TRBD1. This CDR3 is 16 amino acids long. The germline V gene has CDR1 MNHEY and CDR2 SMNVEV (reference sequence). J gave up 6 bases and V 4 bases, and 6 bases lay outside the gene matches.

The V gene is TRBV18, the J gene TRBJ2-3; weak D call: TRBD2 (5 bases). The CDR3 has 15 amino acids. Looked up from germline, CDR1 is KGHSH and CDR2 is LQKENI. Between the trimmed V and J ends, which lost 1 base and 2 bases, there was a span of 10 bases. This CDR3 is CASSPLGEPTDTQYF. CDR3 bases: TGTGCCAGCTCACCACTCGGGGAACCCACAGATACGCAGTATTTT.

The chain employs TRBV6-1 and TRBJ2-7, with D unclear. Trimming pared 1 base from V and 4 bases from J, leaving 8 bases between. Germline V gene lookup returns CDR1 MNHNS and CDR2 SASEGT. This CDR3 is 13 amino acids long. The CDR3 here is CASSEEVQYEQYF. DNA for the CDR3: TGTGCCAGCAGTGAAGAGGTTCAGTACGAGCAGTACTTC.

The chain has TRBV5-6 and TRBJ1-5, with D perhaps TRBD1 (5 bases). CDR3 length: 15 amino acids. The germline V gene encodes CDR1 SGHDT and CDR2 YYEEEE. Between the trimmed V and J ends, which lost 1 base and 7 bases, there was a span of 15 bases. The CDR3 region has the DNA TGTGCCAGCAGCTTGAGGTCAGGGCAGGACCAGCCCCAGCATTTT. Translated, it gives CASSLRSGQDQPQHF.

This sequence joins TRBV10-2 and TRBJ2-5; D remains ambiguous. The CDR3 runs 16 residues. Trimming took 0 bases from V and 2 from J, leaving 13 bases between them. Germline lookup yields CDR1 WSHSY and CDR2 SAAADI. The CDR3 sequence: CASSESRQSRQETQYF. Here the CDR3 DNA reads TGCGCCAGCAGTGAGTCGAGGCAGTCCCGTCAAGAGACCCAGTACTTC.

The V call is TRBV9, the J call TRBJ1-2, with D possibly being TRBD1 (5 bases). Germline loops: CDR1 SGDLS, CDR2 YYNGEE. CDR3 length equals 14 residues. Deletions cut 0 bases from V and 7 bases from J, with 13 bases between. In DNA, the CDR3 is TGTGCCAGCAGCGTAGAGGGGAGGGGAGCTGGCTACACCTTC. Translating it yields CASSVEGRGAGYTF.

This chain uses TRBV2 with TRBJ1-2; unclear D gene. Trimming took 8 bases from V and 6 from J, leaving 10 bases between them. The CDR3 length is 11 residues. Germline V gene sequence: CDR1 SNHLY, CDR2 FYNNEI. CDR3 sequence (DNA): TGTGCCAGCGAAGATTCAAATGGCTACACCTTC. Protein: CASEDSNGYTF.